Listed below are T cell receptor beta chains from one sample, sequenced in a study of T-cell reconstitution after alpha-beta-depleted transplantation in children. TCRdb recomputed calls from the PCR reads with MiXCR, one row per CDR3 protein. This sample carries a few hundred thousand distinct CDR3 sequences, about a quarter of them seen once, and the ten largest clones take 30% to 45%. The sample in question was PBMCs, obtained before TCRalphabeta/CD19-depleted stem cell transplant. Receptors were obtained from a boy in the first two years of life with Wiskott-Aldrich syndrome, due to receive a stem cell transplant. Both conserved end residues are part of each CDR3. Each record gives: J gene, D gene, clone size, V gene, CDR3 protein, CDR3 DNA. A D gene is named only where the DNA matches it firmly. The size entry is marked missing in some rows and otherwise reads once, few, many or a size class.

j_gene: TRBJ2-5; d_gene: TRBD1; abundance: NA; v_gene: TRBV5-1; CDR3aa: CASSLGLTGDQETQYF; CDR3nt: TGCGCCAGCAGCTTGGGCCTGACAGGGGATCAGGAGACCCAGTACTTC
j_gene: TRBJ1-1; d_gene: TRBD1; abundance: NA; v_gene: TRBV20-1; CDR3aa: CSATTGWYTEAFF; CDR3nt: TGCAGTGCCACGACAGGGTGGTACACTGAAGCTTTCTTT
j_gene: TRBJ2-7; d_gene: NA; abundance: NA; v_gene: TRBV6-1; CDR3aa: CASSPRQFTNEQYF; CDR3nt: TGTGCCAGCAGTCCCCGACAGTTTACGAACGAGCAGTACTTC
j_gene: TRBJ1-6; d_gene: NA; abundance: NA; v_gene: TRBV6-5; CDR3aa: CASSSVRSSYNSPLHF; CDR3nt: TGTGCCAGCAGTTCCGTGAGGAGCTCCTATAATTCACCCCTCCACTTT
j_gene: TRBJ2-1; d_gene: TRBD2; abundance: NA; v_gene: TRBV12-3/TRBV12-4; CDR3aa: CASSPLAGARNEQFF; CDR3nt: TGTGCCAGCAGTCCATTAGCGGGAGCTCGGAATGAGCAGTTCTTC
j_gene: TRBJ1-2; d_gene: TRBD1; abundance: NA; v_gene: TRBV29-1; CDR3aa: CSAPDRGGYTF; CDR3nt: TGCAGCGCCCCGGACAGGGGAGGCTACACCTTC
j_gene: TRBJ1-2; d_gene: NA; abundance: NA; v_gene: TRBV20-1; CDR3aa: CSARRDGNYGYTF; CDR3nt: TGCAGTGCTAGAAGGGACGGTAACTATGGCTACACCTTC
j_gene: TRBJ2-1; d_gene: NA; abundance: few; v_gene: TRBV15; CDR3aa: CATSRGVWDEQFF; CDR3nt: TGTGCCACCAGCAGAGGGGTGTGGGATGAGCAGTTCTTC
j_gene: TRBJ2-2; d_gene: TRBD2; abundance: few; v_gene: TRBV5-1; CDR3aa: CASSRGLARNTGELFF; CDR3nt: TGCGCCAGCAGCCGAGGACTAGCGCGGAACACCGGGGAGCTGTTTTTT
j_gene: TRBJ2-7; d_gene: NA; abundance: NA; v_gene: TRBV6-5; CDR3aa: CASSYAEGSSYEQYF; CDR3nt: TGTGCCAGCAGTTACGCTGAGGGTAGCTCCTACGAGCAGTACTTC
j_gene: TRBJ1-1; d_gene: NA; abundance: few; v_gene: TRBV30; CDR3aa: CAWSGGQVGGGTEAFF; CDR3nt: TGTGCCTGGAGTGGGGGTCAGGTAGGCGGTGGCACTGAAGCTTTCTTT
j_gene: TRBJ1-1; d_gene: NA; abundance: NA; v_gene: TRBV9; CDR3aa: CASSVAMNTEAFF; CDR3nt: TGTGCCAGCAGCGTGGCAATGAACACTGAAGCTTTCTTT
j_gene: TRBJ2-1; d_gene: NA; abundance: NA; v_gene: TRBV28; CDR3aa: CASRLVSWERYNEQFF; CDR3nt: TGTGCCAGCAGGCTAGTATCGTGGGAGAGATACAATGAGCAGTTCTTC
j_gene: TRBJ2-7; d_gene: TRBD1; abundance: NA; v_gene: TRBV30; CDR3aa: CALGTGGFEQYF; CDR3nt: TGTGCCTTGGGAACAGGGGGCTTTGAGCAGTACTTC
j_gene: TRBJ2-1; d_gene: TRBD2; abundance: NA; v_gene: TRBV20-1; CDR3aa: CSVAGTSANNEQFF; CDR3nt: TGCAGTGTAGCCGGGACTAGCGCGAACAATGAGCAGTTCTTC
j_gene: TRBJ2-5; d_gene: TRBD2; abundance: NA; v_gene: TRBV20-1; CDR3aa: CSAISGRAGETQYF; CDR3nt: TGCAGTGCCATTAGCGGGAGGGCAGGAGAGACCCAGTACTTC
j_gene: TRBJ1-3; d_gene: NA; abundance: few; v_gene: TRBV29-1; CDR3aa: CSGVSGNTIYF; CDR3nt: TGCAGCGGCGTATCTGGAAACACCATATATTTT
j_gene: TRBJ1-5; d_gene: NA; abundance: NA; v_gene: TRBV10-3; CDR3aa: CATDLGVGQPQHF; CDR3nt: TGTGCCACCGATCTGGGGGTTGGGCAGCCCCAGCATTTT
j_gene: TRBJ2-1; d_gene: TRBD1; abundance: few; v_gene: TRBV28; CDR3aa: CASSSTGGPYNEQFF; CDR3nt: TGTGCCAGCAGTTCGACAGGGGGGCCCTACAATGAGCAGTTCTTC
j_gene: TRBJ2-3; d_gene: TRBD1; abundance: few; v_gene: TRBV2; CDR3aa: CASTYDRGVADTQYF; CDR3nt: TGTGCCAGCACCTACGACAGGGGCGTCGCAGATACGCAGTATTTT
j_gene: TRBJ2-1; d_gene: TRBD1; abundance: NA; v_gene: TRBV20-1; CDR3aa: CSASLGQALHNEQFF; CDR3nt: TGCAGTGCTAGCTTAGGACAGGCCCTACACAATGAGCAGTTCTTC
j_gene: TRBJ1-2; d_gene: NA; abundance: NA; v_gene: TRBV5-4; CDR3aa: CAISLIRDGPFGGYTF; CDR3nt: TGTGCCATCAGCCTGATTCGGGACGGTCCGTTTGGAGGCTACACCTTC
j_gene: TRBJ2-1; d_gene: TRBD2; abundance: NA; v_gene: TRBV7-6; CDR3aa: CASSLVPGTSGSYNEQFF; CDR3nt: TGTGCCAGCAGCTTAGTCCCTGGGACTAGCGGCTCCTACAATGAGCAGTTCTTC
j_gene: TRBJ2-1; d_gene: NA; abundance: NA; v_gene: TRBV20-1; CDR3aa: CSAYDTTSYNEQFF; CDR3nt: TGCAGTGCGTACGACACTACGTCCTACAATGAGCAGTTCTTC
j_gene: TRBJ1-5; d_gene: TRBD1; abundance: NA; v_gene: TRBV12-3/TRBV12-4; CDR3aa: CASSGRQGTGQPQHF; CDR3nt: TGTGCCAGCAGTGGAAGACAGGGGACGGGACAGCCCCAGCATTTT
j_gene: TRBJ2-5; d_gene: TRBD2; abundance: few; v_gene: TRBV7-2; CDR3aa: CASSLDTGLAGGTQYF; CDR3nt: TGTGCCAGCAGCTTAGACACCGGACTAGCGGGTGGGACCCAGTACTTC
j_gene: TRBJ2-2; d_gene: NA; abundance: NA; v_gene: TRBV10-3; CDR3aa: CAISPLGGAGELFF; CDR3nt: TGTGCCATCAGCCCCTTAGGGGGAGCCGGGGAGCTGTTTTTT
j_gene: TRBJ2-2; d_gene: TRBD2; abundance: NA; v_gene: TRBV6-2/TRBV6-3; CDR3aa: CASSSLAGGPPTGELFF; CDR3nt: TGTGCCAGCAGTTCCCTAGCGGGAGGGCCTCCCACCGGGGAGCTGTTTTTT
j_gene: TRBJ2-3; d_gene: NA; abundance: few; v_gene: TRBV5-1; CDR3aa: CASYKTATTDTQYF; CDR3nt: TGCGCCAGTTATAAGACAGCTACCACAGATACGCAGTATTTT
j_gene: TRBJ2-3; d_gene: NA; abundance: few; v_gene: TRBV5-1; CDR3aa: CASSLGDNTDTQYF; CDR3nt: TGCGCCAGCAGCTTGGGGGACAACACAGATACGCAGTATTTT
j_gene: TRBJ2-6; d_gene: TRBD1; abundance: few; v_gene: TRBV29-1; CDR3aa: CSVGGQGATSGANVLTF; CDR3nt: TGCAGCGTCGGAGGACAGGGGGCAACCTCTGGGGCCAACGTCCTGACTTTC
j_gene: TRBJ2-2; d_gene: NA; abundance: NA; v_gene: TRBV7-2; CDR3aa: CASRRDRSTGELFF; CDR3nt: TGTGCCAGCAGAAGAGACCGGAGCACCGGGGAGCTGTTTTTT
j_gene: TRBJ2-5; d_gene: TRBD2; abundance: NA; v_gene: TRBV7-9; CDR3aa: CASSFGPRGLAAETQYF; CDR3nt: TGTGCCAGCAGCTTTGGGCCAAGGGGACTAGCTGCGGAGACCCAGTACTTC
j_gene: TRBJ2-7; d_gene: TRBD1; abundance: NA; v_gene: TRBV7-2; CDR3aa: CASVPGQLMMQYF; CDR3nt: TGTGCCAGCGTCCCGGGACAGTTAATGATGCAATACTTC
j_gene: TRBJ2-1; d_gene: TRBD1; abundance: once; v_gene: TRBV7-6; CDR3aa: CASSRQGVYNEQFF; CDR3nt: TGTGCCAGCAGTCGACAGGGGGTCTACAATGAGCAGTTCTTC
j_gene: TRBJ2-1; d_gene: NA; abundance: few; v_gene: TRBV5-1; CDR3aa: CASSIGLPNEQFF; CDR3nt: TGCGCCAGCAGCATCGGTCTGCCGAATGAGCAGTTCTTC
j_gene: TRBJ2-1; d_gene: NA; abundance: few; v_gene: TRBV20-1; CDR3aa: CSARVTRGPYNEQFF; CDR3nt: TGCAGTGCTAGAGTTACTAGAGGACCCTACAATGAGCAGTTCTTC